This T cell receptor (beta chain) was observed in a study of immune cell composition in non-small cell lung cancer (TCRdb year 2017). Regarding the complete study: To assign histologic subtype, which was mostly lung adenocarcinoma or squamous cell carcinoma, H&E was combined with p63, CK5, Napsin A and TTF-1 immunohistochemistry. TCR-beta sequencing from Adaptive Biotechnologies was done on approximately 36 paired sets of NSCLC tumour and non-adjacent lung specimens and on some 27 tumour-only specimens. Supplementary cohort #1 consisted of roughly 9 lung adenocarcinoma cases with paired tumour/lung TCR-beta sequencing and with TIL populations generated to assess tumour reactivity. Several tumour specimens with TCR-beta data were rare histological subtypes and were excluded from the subtype comparisons.

This clone was seen only a few times. The specificity of this receptor is unknown. No much larger clonotype is one base removed from it; base qualities were not supplied. Genomic DNA was extracted with the QIAamp DNA kit from frozen aliquots of unsorted single-cell suspensions. The tumour samples consisted of non-small cell lung cancer tissue that had been surgically resected. Tissues were received within 2 hours of resection and processed immediately into single-cell suspensions. Tissue was mechanically dissociated and enzymatically digested with DNase I, collagenase I and hyaluronidase for less than 35 minutes at 37 °C, then filtered and RBC-lysed. Overall results and qualifications from the work: Tumour-associated clones >0.5% occurred in nearly half of NSCLC cases: around 32% of adenocarcinomas versus 75% of squamous carcinomas. The reactivity cohort included only 10 or so cases, and whether tumour-reactive clones share sequences with the dominant in vivo tumour-associated clones was not shown. In under 13 adenocarcinoma cases, maximal tumour-associated clone frequency correlated strongly with TIL tumour reactivity, whereas overall clonality did not. No significant correlation was found between tumour TCR-beta clonality and smoking pack-years. Significantly higher Top 10 clone scores and productive clonality were observed in lung squamous cell carcinoma than in lung adenocarcinoma tumours.

A two-step multiplex PCR was used to amplify TCR-beta CDR3 regions from genomic DNA, and Illumina-compatible adaptors were added in the second step. As a commercial immunoSEQ service, TCR-beta immunosequencing was carried out on an Illumina platform. The original pipeline was this. Repertoires were described by productive clonality and by Top 10 Clones, which is the percentage of T-cell templates coming from the ten most frequent sequences. Values of productive clonality ranged from 0 to 1, with a monoclonal population indicated by a value of 1. Using log10 scatter plots, tumour-associated clones were identified as sequences that made up at least 0.1% of tumour T-cell templates yet were absent from the matched non-adjacent lung. Two-group comparisons used Student's t-tests, stages used ANOVA, and relationships used linear regression, analysed in GraphPad Prism7 and R. The table was pulled from immuneACCESS by TCRdb, which kept in-frame rearrangements only. Such tables lose some clones; where checked, under half of the loss comes from unresolved V genes, and the rest has no known cause. V and J calls and clone size are those listed in that table; D and trimming were worked out from the DNA. The sample contains about 7,000 clones, under 75% of them found a single time. The biggest ten clones account for 4% to 5.5% of the sample.

The CDR3 spans 15 residues, from the cysteine through the phenylalanine. Only CDR3 DNA is held: 45 bases, read in frame from base 1. Trimming removed 3 bases from V and 1 base from J, leaving 9 bases between the germline ends. The germline V gene (reference sequence) specifies LNHDA as CDR1 and SQIVND as CDR2. The rearrangement combines TRBV19 with TRBJ2-2; the D gene identity is not certain. Sample: lung tumor tissue. This TCR was recovered from a human donor with non-small cell lung cancer. Read as DNA, the sequence is TGTGCCAGTAGTATCAGGTTACAGAACACCGGGGAGCTGTTTTTT. It translates to CASSIRLQNTGELFF.